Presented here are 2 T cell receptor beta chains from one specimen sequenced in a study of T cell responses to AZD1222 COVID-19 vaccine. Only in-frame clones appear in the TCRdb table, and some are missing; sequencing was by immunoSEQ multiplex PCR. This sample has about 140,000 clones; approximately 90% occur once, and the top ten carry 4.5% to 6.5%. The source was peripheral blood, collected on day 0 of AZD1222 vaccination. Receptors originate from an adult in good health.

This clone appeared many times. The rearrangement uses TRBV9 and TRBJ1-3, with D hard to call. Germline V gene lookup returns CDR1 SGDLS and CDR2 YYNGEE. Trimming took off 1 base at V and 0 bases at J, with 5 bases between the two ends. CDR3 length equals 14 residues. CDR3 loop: CASSVMLSGNTIYF. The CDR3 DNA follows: TGTGCCAGCAGCGTAATGCTCTCTGGAAACACCATATATTTT. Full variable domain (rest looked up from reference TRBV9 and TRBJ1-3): DSGVTQTPKHLITATGQRVTLRCSPRSGDLSVYWYQQSLDQGLQFLIQYYNGEERAKGNILERFSAQQFPDLHSELNLSSLELGDSALYFCASSVMLSGNTIYFGEGSWLTVV.

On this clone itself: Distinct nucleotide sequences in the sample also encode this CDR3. The CDR3 nucleotides are TGCAGCGGAGGGAACCGGGGGCACGAGCAGTTCTTC. This translates into CSGGNRGHEQFF. J is TRBJ2-1 and V is TRBV29-1, with D possibly called TRBD1 or TRBD2 (6 bases each). The V end was cut by 7 bases, the J end by 10 bases, with 17 bases between. The CDR3 consists of 12 residues. From germline, CDR1 is SQVTM and CDR2 ANQGSEA.